A few counts support the clone carrying this TCR beta chain. The antigen is undetermined. The length of the CDR3 is 18 residues. CDR1 is SNHLY and CDR2 is FYNNEI in the germline V gene. Germline trimming cut 5 bases from V and 0 bases from J; bases unmatched to any gene: 12. The sample belongs to a study of cytomegalovirus exposure and HLA in healthy donors. Looking at the study overall: Samples from HLA-typed donors yielded some 85 million unique TCRs in an early data release.

With 60 Vbeta and 13 Jbeta primers, the PCR was carried out. TCRdb's table, derived via immunoSEQ multiplex PCR, lists solely in-frame clones and lacks some. The sample contains about 160,000 clones, about four fifths of which appear only once. General study results and limits: Reportedly, HLA-A and HLA-B alleles of most subjects were accurately predicted from TCR beta. The authors later found HLA-associated TCR beta chains more clonally expanded than equally common others. The study designated 160 or so TCR beta chains cytomegalovirus-associated.

The genes are TRBV2 and TRBJ2-1, with TRBD2 identical over 8 bases. The sequenced sample was PBMCs. This TCR was sampled from a woman in her twenties or thirties in good health and CMV-seropositive. The CDR3 here is CASSFPLKREHSYNEQFF. The CDR3 nucleotides read TGTGCCAGCAGTTTCCCTCTCAAGCGGGAGCACTCCTACAATGAGCAGTTCTTC.